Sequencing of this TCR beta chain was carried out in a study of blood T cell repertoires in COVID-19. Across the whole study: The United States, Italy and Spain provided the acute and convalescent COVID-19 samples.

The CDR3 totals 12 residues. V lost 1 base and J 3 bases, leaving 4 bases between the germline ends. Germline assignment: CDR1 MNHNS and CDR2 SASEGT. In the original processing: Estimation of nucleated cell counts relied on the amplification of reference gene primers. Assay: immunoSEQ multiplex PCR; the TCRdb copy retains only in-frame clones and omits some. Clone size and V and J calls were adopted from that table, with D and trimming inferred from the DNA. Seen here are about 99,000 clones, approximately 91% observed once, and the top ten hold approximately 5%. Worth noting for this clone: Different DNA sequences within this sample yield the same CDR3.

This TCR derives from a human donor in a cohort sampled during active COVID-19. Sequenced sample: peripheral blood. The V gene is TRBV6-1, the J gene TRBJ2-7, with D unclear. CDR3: CASSEDIYEQYF. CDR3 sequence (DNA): TGTGCCAGCAGTGAAGATATCTACGAGCAGTACTTC.